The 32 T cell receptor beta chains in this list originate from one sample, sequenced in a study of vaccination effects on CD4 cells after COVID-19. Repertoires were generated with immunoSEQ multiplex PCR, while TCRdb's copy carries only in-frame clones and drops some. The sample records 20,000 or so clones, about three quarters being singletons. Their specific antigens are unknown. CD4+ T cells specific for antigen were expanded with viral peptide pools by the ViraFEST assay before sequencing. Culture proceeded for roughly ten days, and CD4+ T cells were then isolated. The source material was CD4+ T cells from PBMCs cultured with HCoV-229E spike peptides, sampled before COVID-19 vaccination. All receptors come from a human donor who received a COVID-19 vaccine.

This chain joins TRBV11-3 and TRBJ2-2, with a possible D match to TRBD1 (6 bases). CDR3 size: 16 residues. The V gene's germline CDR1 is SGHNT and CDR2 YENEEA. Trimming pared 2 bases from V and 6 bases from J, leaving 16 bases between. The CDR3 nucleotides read TGTGCCAGCAGCTTATGGGGTGCAGGGGCGGCCGGGGAGCTGTTTTTT. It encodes CASSLWGAGAAGELFF.

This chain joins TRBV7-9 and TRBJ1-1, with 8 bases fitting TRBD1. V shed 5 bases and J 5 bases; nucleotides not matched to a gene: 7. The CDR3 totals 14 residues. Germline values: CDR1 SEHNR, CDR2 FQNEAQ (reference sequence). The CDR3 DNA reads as TGTGCCAGCAGCATTCGACAGGGGAATACTGAAGCTTTCTTT. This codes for CASSIRQGNTEAFF.

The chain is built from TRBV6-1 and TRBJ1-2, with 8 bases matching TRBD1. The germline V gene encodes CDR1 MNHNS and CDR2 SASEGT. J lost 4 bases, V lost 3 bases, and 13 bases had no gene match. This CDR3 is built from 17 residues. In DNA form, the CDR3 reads TGTGCCAGCAGTGAGGGGGCAGGGGGCGTTACCGTCTATGGCTACACCTTC. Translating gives CASSEGAGGVTVYGYTF.

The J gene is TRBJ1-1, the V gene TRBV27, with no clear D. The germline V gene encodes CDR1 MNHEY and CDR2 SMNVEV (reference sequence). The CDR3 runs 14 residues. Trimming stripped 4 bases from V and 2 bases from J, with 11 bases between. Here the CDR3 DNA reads TGTGCCAGCAGTTGGCACGGCTTAAACACTGAAGCTTTCTTT. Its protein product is CASSWHGLNTEAFF.

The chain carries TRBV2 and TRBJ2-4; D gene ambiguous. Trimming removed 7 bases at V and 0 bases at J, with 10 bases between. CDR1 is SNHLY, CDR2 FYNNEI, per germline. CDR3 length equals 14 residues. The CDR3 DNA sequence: TGTGCCAGCAACCCAGGCCTAGCCAAAAACATTCAGTACTTC. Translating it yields CASNPGLAKNIQYF.

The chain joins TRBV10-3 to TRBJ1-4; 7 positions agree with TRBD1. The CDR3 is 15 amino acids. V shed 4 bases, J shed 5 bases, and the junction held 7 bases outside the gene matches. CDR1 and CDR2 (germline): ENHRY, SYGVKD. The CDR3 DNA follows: TGTGCCATCAGTGTTACAGGGGCTGCAAATGAAAAACTGTTTTTT. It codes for CAISVTGAANEKLFF.

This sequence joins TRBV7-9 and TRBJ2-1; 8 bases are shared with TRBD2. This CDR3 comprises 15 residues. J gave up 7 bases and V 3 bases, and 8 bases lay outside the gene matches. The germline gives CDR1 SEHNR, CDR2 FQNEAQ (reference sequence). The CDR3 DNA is TGTGCCAGCAGCTTGGACGGGGGGGCGGGGAATGAGCAGTTCTTC. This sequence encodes CASSLDGGAGNEQFF.

DNA of the CDR3: TGTGCCAGCAGCTTGTGGCTAGCGGGGAACACAGATACGCAGTATTTT. This translates into CASSLWLAGNTDTQYF. The chain joins TRBV5-4 to TRBJ2-3; 9 positions match TRBD2. V gave up 1 base and J gave up 2 bases; unmatched junction bases: 5. From germline, CDR1 is SGHNT and CDR2 YYREEE (reference sequence). The CDR3 is 16 residues long.

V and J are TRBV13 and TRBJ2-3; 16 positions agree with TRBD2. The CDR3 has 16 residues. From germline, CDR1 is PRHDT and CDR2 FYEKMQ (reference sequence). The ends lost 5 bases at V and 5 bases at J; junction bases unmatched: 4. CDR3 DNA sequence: TGTGCCAGCAGCCCGGGACTAGCGGGAGGGGGAGATACGCAGTATTTT. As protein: CASSPGLAGGGDTQYF.

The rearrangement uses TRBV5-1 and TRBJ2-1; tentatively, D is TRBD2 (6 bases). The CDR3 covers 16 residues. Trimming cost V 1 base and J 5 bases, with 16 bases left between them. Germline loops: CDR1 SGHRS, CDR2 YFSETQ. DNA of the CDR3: TGCGCCAGCAGCTTGCCCTGGGCTAGCGTGAACAATGAGCAGTTCTTC. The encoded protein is CASSLPWASVNNEQFF.

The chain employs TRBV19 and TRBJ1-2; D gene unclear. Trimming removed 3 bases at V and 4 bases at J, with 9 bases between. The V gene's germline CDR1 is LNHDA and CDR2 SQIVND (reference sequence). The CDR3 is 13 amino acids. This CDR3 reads CASSMLFGYGYTF. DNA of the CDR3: TGTGCCAGTAGTATGTTGTTCGGCTATGGCTACACCTTC.

CDR3 in DNA: TGTGCCAGCTCACCATCGCCACAAGGGAACACCGGGGAGCTGTTTTTT. Translated: CASSPSPQGNTGELFF. The V gene is TRBV18, the J gene TRBJ2-2; no clear D gene. Trimming stripped 2 bases from V and 1 base from J, with 11 bases between. The CDR3 loop spans 16 amino acids. Germline V gives CDR1 KGHSH, CDR2 LQKENI.

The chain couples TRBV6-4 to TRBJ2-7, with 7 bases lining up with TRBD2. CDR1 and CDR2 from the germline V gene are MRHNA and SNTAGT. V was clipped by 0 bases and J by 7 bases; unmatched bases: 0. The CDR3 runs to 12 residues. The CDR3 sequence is CASSDSREEQYF. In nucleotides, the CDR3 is TGTGCCAGCAGTGACTCGCGGGAGGAGCAGTACTTC.

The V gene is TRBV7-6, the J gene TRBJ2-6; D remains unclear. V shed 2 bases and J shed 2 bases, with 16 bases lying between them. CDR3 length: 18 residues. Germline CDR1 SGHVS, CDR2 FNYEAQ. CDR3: CASSLKSPNNPGANVLTF. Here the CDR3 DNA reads TGTGCCAGCAGCTTAAAAAGTCCCAACAACCCTGGGGCCAACGTCCTGACTTTC.

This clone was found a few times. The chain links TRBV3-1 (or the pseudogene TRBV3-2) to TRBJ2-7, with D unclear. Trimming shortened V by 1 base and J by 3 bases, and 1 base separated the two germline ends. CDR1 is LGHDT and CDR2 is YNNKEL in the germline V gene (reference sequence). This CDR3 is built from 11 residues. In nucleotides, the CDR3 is TGTGCCAGCAGCCAAGTCTACGAGCAGTACTTC. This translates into CASSQVYEQYF.

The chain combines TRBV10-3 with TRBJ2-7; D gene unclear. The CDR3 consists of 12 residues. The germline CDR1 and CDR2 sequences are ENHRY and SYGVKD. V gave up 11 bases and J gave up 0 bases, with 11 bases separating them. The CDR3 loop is CALGPSSYEQYF. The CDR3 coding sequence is TGTGCCCTCGGCCCTAGCTCCTACGAGCAGTACTTC.

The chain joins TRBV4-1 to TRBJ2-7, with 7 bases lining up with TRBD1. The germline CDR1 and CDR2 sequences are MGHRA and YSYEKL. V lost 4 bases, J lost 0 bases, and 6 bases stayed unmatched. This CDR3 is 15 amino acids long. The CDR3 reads CASSPGQTPSYEQYF. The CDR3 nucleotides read TGCGCCAGCAGCCCGGGACAGACTCCCTCCTACGAGCAGTACTTC.

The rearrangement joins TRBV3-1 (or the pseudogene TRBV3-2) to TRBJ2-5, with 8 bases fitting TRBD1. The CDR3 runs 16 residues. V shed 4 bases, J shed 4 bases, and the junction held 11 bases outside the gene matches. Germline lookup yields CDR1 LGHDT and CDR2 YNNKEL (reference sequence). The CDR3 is CASSPMSQGAAETQYF. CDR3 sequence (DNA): TGTGCCAGCAGCCCGATGTCTCAGGGGGCGGCAGAGACCCAGTACTTC.

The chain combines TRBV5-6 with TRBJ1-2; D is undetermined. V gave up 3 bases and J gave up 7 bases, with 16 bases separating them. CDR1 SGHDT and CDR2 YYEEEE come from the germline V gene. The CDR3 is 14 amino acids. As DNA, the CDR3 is TGTGCCAGCAGCTCCCTTCGGGAGATGGGTGGCTACACCTTC. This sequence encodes CASSSLREMGGYTF.

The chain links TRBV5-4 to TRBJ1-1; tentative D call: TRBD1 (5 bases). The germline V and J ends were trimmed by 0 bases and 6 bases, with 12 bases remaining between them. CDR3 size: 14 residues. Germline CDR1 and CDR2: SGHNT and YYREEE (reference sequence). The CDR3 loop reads CASSLGAGPSEAFF. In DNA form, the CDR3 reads TGTGCCAGCAGCTTGGGGGCAGGGCCGTCTGAAGCTTTCTTT. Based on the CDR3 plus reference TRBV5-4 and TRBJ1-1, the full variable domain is ETGVTQSPTHLIKTRGQQVTLRCSSQSGHNTVSWYQQALGQGPQFIFQYYREEENGRGNFPPRFSGLQFPNYSSELNVNALELDDSALYLCASSLGAGPSEAFFGQGTRLTVV.

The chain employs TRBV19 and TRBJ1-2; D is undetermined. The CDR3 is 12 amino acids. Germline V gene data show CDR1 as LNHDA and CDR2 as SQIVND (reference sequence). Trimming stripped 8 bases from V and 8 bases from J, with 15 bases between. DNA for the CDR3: TGTGCCAGTTTCCGATCGGCTGGGGGCTACACCTTC. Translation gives CASFRSAGGYTF.

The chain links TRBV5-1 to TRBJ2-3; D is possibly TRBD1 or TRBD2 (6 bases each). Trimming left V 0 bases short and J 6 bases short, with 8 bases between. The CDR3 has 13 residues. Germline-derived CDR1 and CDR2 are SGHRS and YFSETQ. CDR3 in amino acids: CASSLAGADTQYF. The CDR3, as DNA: TGCGCCAGCAGCTTGGCGGGGGCGGATACGCAGTATTTT.

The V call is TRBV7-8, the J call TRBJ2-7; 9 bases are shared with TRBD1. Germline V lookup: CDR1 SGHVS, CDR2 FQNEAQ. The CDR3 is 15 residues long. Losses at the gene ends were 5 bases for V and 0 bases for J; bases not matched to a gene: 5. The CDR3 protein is CASSRGQGSSYEQYF. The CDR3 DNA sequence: TGTGCCAGCAGCCGAGGACAGGGGAGCTCCTACGAGCAGTACTTC.

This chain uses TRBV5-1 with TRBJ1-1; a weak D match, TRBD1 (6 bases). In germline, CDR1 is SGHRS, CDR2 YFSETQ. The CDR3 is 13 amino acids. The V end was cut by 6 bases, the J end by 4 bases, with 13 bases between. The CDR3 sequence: CASMGARVTEAFF. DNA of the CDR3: TGCGCCAGCATGGGGGCGCGTGTCACTGAAGCTTTCTTT.

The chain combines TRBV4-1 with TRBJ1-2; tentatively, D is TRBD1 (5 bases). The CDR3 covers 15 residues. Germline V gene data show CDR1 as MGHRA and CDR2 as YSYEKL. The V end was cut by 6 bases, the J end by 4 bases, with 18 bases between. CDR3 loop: CASRQPGTQLYGYTF. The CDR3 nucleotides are TGCGCCAGCAGGCAGCCCGGGACTCAACTCTATGGCTACACCTTC.

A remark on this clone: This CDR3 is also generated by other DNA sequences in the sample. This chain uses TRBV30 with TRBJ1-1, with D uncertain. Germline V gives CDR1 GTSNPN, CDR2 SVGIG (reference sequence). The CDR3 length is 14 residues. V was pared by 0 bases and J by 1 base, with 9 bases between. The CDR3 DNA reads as TGTGCCTGGAGTGTAAATCGGAGGAACACTGAAGCTTTCTTT. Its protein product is CAWSVNRRNTEAFF.

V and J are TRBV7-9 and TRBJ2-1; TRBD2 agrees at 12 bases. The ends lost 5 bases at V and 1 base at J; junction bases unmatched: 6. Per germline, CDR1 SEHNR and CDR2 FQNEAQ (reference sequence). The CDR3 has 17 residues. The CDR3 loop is CASSPTSGSGSYNEQFF. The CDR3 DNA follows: TGTGCCAGCAGCCCGACTAGCGGGAGCGGGTCCTACAATGAGCAGTTCTTC.

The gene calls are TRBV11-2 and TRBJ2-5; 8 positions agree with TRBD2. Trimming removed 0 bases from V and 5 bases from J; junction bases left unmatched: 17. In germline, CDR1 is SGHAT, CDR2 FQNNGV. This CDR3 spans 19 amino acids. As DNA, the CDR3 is TGTGCCAGCAGCTTAGATGGGATGATGGCCGGGGGGGCTTGGGAGACCCAGTACTTC. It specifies CASSLDGMMAGGAWETQYF. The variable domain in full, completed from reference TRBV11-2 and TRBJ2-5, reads EAGVAQSPRYKIIEKRQSVAFWCNPISGHATLYWYQQILGQGPKLLIQFQNNGVVDDSQLPKDRFSAERLKGVDSTLKIQPAKLEDSAVYLCASSLDGMMAGGAWETQYFGPGTRLLVL.

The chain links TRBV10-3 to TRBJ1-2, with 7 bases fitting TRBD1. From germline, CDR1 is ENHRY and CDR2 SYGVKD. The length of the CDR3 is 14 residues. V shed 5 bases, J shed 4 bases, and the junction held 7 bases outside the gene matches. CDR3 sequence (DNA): TGTGCCATCAGTAAGGACAGGACGGTCTATGGCTACACCTTC. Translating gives CAISKDRTVYGYTF.

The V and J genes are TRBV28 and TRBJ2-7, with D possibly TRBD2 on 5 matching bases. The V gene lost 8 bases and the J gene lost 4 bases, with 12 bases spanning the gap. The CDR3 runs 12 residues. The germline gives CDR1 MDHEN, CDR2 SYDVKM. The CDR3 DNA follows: TGTGCCAGCGAGGGAATAAGGTACGAGCAGTACTTC. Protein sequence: CASEGIRYEQYF.

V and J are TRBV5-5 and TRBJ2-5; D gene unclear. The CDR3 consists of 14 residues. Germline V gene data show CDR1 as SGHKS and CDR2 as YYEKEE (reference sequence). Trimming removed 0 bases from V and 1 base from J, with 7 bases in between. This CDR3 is CASSLGAAQETQYF. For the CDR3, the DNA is TGTGCCAGCAGCTTGGGGGCCGCCCAAGAGACCCAGTACTTC. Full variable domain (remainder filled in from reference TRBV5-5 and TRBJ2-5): DAGVTQSPTHLIKTRGQQVTLRCSPISGHKSVSWYQQVLGQGPQFIFQYYEKEERGRGNFPDRFSARQFPNYSSELNVNALLLGDSALYLCASSLGAAQETQYFGPGTRLLVL.

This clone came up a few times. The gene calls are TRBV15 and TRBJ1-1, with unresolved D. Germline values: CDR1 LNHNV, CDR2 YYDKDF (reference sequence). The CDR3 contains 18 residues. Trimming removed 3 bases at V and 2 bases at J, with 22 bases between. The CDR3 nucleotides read TGTGCCACCAGCAGGGGGATCGGGATCCTCCCAATTAACACTGAAGCTTTCTTT. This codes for CATSRGIGILPINTEAFF.